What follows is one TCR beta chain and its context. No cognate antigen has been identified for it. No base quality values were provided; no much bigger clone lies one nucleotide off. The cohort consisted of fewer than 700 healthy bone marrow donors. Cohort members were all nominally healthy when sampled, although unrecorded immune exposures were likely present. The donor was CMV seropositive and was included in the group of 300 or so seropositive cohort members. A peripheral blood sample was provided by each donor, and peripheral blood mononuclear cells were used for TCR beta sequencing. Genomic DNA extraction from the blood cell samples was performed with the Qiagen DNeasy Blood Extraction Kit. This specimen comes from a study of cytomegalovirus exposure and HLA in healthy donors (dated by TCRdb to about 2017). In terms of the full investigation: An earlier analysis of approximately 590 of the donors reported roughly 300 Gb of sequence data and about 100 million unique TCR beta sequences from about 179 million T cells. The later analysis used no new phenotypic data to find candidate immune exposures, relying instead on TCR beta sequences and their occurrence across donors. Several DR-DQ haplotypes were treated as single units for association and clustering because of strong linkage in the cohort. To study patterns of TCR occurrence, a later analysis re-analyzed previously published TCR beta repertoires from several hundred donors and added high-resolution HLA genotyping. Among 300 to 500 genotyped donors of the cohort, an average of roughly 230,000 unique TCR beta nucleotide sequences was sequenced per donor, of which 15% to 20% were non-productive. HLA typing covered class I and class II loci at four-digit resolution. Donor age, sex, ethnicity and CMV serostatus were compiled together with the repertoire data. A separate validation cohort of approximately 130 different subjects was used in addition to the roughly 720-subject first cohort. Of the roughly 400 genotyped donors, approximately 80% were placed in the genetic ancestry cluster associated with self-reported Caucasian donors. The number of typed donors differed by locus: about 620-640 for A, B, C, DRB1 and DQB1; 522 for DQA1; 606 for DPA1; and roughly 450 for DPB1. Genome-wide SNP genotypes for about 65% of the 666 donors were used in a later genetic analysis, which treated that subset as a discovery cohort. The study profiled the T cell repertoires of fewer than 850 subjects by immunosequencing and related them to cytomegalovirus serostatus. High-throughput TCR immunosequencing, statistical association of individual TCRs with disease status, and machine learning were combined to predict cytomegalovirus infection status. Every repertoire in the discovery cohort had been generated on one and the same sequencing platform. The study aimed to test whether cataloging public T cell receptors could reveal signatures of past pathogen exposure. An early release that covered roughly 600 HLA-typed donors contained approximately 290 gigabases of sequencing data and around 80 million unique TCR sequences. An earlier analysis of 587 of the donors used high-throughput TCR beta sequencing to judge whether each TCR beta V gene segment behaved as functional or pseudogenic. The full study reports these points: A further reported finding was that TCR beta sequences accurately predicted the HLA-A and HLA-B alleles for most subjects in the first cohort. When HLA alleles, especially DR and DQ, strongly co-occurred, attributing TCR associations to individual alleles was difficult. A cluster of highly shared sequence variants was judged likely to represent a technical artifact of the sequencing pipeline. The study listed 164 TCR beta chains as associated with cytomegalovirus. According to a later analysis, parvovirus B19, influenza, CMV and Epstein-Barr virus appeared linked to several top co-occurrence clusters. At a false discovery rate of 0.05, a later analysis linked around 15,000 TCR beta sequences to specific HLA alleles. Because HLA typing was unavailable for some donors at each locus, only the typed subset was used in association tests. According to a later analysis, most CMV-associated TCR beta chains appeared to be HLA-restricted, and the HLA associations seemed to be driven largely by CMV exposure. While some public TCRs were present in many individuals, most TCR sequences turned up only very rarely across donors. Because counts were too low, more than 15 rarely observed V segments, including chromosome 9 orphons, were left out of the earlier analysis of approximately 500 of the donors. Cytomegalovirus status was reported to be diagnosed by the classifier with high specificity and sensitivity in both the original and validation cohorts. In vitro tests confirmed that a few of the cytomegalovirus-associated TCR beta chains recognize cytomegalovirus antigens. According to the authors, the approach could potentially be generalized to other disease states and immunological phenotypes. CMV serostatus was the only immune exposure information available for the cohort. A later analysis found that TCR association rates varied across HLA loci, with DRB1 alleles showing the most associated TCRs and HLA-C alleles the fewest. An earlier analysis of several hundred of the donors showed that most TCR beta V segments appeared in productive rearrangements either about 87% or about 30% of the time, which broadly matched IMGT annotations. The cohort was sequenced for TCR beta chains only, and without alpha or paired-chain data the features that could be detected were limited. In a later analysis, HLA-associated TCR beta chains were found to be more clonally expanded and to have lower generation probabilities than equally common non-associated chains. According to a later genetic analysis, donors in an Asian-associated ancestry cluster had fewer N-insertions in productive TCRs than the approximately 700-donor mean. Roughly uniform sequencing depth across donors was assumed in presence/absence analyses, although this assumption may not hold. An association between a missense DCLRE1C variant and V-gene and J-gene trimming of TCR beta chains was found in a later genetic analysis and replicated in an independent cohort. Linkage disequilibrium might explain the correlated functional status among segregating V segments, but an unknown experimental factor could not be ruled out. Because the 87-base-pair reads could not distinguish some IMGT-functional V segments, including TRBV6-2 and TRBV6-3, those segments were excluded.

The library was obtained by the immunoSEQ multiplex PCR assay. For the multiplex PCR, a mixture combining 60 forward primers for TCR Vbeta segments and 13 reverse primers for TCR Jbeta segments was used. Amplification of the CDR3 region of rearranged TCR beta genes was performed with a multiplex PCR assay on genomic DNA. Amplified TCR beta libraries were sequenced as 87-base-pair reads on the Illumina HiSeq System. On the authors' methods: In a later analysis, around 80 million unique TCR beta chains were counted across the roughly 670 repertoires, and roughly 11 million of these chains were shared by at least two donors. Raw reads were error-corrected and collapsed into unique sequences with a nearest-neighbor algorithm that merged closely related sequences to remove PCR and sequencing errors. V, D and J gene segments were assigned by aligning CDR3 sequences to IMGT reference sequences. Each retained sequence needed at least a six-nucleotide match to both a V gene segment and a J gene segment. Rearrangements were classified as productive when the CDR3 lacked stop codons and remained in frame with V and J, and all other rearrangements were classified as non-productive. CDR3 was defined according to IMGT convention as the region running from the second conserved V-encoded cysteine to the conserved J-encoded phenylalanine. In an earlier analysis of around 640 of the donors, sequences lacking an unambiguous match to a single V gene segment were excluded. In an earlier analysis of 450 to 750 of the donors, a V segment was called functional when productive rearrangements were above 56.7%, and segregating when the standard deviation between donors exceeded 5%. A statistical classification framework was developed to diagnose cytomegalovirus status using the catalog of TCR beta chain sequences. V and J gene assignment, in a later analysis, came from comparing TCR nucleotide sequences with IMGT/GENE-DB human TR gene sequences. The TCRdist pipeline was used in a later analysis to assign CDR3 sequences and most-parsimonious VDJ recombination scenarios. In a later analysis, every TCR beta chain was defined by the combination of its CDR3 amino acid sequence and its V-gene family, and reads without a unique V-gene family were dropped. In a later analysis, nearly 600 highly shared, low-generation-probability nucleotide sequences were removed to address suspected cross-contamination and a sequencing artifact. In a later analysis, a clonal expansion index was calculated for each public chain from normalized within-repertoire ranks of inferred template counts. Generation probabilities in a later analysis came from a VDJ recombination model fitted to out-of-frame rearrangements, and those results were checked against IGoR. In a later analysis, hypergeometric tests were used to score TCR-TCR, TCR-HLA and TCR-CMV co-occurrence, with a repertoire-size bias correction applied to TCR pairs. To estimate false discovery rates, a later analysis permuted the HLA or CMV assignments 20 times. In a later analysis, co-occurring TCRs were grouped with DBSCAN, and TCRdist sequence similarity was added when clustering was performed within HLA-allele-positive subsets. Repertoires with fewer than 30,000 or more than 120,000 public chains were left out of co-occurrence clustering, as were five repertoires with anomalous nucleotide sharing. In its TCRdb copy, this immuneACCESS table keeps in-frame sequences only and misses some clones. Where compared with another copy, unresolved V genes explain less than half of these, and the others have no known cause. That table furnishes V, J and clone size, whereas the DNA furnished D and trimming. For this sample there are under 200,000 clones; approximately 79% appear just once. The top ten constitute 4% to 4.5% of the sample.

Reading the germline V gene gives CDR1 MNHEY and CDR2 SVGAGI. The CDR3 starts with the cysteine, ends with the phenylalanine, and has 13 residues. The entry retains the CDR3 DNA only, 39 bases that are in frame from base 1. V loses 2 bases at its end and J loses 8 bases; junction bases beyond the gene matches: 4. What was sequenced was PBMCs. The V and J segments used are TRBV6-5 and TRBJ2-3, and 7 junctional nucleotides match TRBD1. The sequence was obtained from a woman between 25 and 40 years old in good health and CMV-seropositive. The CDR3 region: CASSYGQDSTQYF. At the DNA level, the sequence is TGTGCCAGCAGTTACGGACAGGACAGTACGCAGTATTTT.